The 25 T cell receptor beta chains reported below all come from one sample, sequenced in a study of OX40 agonist ivuxolimab in advanced cancers. Measured with immunoSEQ multiplex PCR; TCRdb has only the in-frame clones, and not every one. The sample has 70,000 to 80,000 clones, over 70% seen once. The material sequenced was CD4+ or CD8+ T cells sorted from blood, taken in a trial of the OX40 agonist ivuxolimab. These receptors were obtained from an adult with an advanced solid tumor such as melanoma, head and neck, liver or kidney cancer.

The V call is TRBV11-2, the J call TRBJ2-1; D is possibly TRBD2 (5 bases). V was trimmed by 7 bases and J by 0 bases, leaving 7 bases between them. In germline, CDR1 is SGHAT, CDR2 FQNNGV. This CDR3 is 13 amino acids long. The CDR3 DNA reads TGTGCCAGCACCCTAGCCTCCTACAATGAGCAGTTCTTC. It translates to CASTLASYNEQFF.

The genes are TRBV5-4 and TRBJ1-1, with D perhaps matching TRBD1 (6 bases). Trimming shortened V by 4 bases and J by 1 base, and 11 bases separated the two germline ends. This CDR3 spans 14 amino acids. Germline V gene lookup returns CDR1 SGHNT and CDR2 YYREEE (reference sequence). CDR3 DNA: TGTGCCAGCAGCGACGGGGGCGCGAACACTGAAGCTTTCTTT. This sequence encodes CASSDGGANTEAFF.

Here the CDR3 DNA reads TGTGCCAGCAGTGAGGGACAGCAATACGAGCAGTACTTC. Translated: CASSEGQQYEQYF. The V and J genes are TRBV6-1 and TRBJ2-7, with 7 bases fitting TRBD1. Looked up from germline, CDR1 is MNHNS and CDR2 is SASEGT. The CDR3 runs to 13 residues. V lost 3 bases to trimming and J lost 4 bases; unmatched junction nucleotides: 3.

The rearrangement links TRBV20-1 to TRBJ2-7; no firm D call. There are 11 residues in the CDR3. The germline gives CDR1 DFQATT, CDR2 SNEGSKA (reference sequence). Trimming left V 4 bases short and J 3 bases short, with 7 bases between. CDR3 region: CSAIEYYEQYF. Here the CDR3 DNA reads TGCAGTGCTATAGAGTACTACGAGCAGTACTTC.

The chain joins TRBV19 to TRBJ1-1; 7 positions agree with TRBD1. The V segment lost 5 bases and the J segment 1 base; nucleotides outside the gene matches: 7. Looked up from germline, CDR1 is LNHDA and CDR2 is SQIVND (reference sequence). The CDR3 contains 15 residues. CDR3 residues: CASSARTGWNTEAFF. In DNA form, the CDR3 reads TGTGCCAGTAGTGCCCGGACAGGTTGGAACACTGAAGCTTTCTTT. Full variable domain (remainder filled in from reference TRBV19 and TRBJ1-1): DGGITQSPKYLFRKEGQNVTLSCEQNLNHDAMYWYRQDPGQGLRLIYYSQIVNDFQKGDIAEGYSVSREKKESFPLTVTSAQKNPTAFYLCASSARTGWNTEAFFGQGTRLTVV.

The V call is TRBV4-1, the J call TRBJ1-1; 8 bases are a match to TRBD1. V shed 4 bases and J 4 bases; nucleotides not matched to a gene: 11. This CDR3 has 16 amino acids. CDR1 is MGHRA and CDR2 is YSYEKL in the germline V gene. The CDR3 spells CASSLAGGEVGTEAFF. DNA of the CDR3: TGCGCCAGCAGCCTCGCAGGGGGCGAAGTAGGCACTGAAGCTTTCTTT.

The genes are TRBV7-2 and TRBJ2-7, with D unclear. The CDR3 has 12 amino acids. V was trimmed by 5 bases and J by 3 bases, leaving 8 bases between them. Germline CDR1 and CDR2: SGHTA and FQGNSA. The CDR3 sequence: CASSLGFYEQYF. The CDR3 DNA is TGTGCCAGCAGCCTGGGGTTCTACGAGCAGTACTTC.

This chain connects TRBV19 to TRBJ2-7; D not resolved. CDR1 is LNHDA, CDR2 SQIVND, per germline (reference sequence). The CDR3 sequence is 13 residues long. V was pared by 3 bases and J by 5 bases, with 11 bases between. The CDR3 is CASSMVSMDEQYF. The CDR3 nucleotides read TGTGCCAGTAGTATGGTCTCTATGGACGAGCAGTACTTC.

The chain couples TRBV20-1 to TRBJ1-1; perhaps TRBD1 as D (6 bases). In germline, CDR1 is DFQATT, CDR2 SNEGSKA (reference sequence). Trimming left V 5 bases short and J 4 bases short, with 8 bases between. The CDR3 length is 11 residues. CDR3 sequence: CSAGRGTEAFF. CDR3 in DNA: TGCAGTGCTGGCAGGGGCACTGAAGCTTTCTTT.

This sequence joins TRBV6-7 and TRBJ1-2; 9 bases match TRBD1. TRBV6-7 is an ORF for which the function is uncertain. Trimming took 6 bases from V and 4 from J; bases not matched to a gene: 6. The CDR3 length is 14 residues. The CDR3 nucleotides are TGTGCCAGCAGCCAGGACAGGGGAGTCTATGGCTACACCTTC. Translated: CASSQDRGVYGYTF.

The V call is TRBV7-9, the J call TRBJ2-7; the D is unclear. Germline lookup yields CDR1 SEHNR and CDR2 FQNEAQ (reference sequence). The ends were cut back, 5 bases at V and 2 bases at J, with 13 bases in the middle. The CDR3 runs 14 residues. CDR3 in DNA: TGTGCCAGCAGCGACCGACGTAAGGCCTACGAGCAGTACTTC. It codes for CASSDRRKAYEQYF.

The rearrangement joins TRBV9 to TRBJ1-2, with D possibly being TRBD1 (5 bases). The CDR3 spans 12 residues. Trimming shortened V by 3 bases and J by 8 bases, and 11 bases separated the two germline ends. The germline V gene has CDR1 SGDLS and CDR2 YYNGEE. The CDR3 is CASSEQGLGYTF. The CDR3 DNA reads TGTGCCAGCAGCGAGCAGGGATTAGGCTACACCTTC.

Comment on this clone: The junction shows a germline mismatch at one end, possibly a read error. The V and J genes are TRBV6-6 and TRBJ1-1; D is unresolved. The CDR3 sequence is 12 residues long. Per the germline V gene, CDR1 is MNHNY and CDR2 is SVGAGI (reference sequence). CDR3 loop: CASSYQNAEAFF. CDR3 DNA: TGTGCCAGCAGTTATCAGAACGCTGAAGCTTTCTTT.

The chain links TRBV2 to TRBJ1-1, with 9 positions matching TRBD1. The V gene end was trimmed by 4 bases and the J gene end by 4 bases; junction bases not matched to a gene: 1. The CDR3 has 13 amino acids. Germline CDR1 is SNHLY and CDR2 is FYNNEI. The DNA for the CDR3 is TGTGCCAGCAGTGGACAGGGGGGCACTGAAGCTTTCTTT. It specifies CASSGQGGTEAFF.

This clone was found once. This chain joins TRBV6-6 and TRBJ2-1; D remains ambiguous. The CDR3 is 16 residues long. Trimming pared 3 bases from V and 3 bases from J, leaving 15 bases between. The germline V gene has CDR1 MNHNY and CDR2 SVGAGI (reference sequence). CDR3 amino acids: CASSYTGDNYYNEQFF. The CDR3, as DNA: TGTGCCAGCAGTTATACTGGAGACAACTACTACAATGAGCAGTTCTTC.

V usage is TRBV29-1 and J usage is TRBJ2-2; 8 bases are shared with TRBD1. Germline V lookup: CDR1 SQVTM, CDR2 ANQGSEA. The V segment lost 5 bases and the J segment 4 bases; nucleotides outside the gene matches: 6. There are 14 residues in the CDR3. The CDR3 DNA reads TGCAGCGTTTCGGACAGGGCTGCCACCGGGGAGCTGTTTTTT. Its protein is CSVSDRAATGELFF.

The V call is TRBV19, the J call TRBJ1-4, with D possibly being TRBD1 (5 bases). From germline, CDR1 is LNHDA and CDR2 SQIVND (reference sequence). The CDR3 is made up of 17 amino acids. Trimming pared 4 bases from V and 0 bases from J, leaving 15 bases between. This chain's CDR3 is CASSNPGTDATNEKLFF. The CDR3 DNA sequence: TGTGCCAGTAGTAACCCAGGGACTGATGCAACTAATGAAAAACTGTTTTTT.

The table lists this clone with a few counts. V and J are TRBV6-6 and TRBJ1-1; 9 nucleotides line up with TRBD1. V was pared by 7 bases and J by 4 bases, with 7 bases of the junction left unmatched. Germline values: CDR1 MNHNY, CDR2 SVGAGI (reference sequence). This CDR3 comprises 14 residues. In nucleotides, the CDR3 is TGTGCCAGCACCTACGGGACAGGGATCACTGAAGCTTTCTTT. This gives the protein CASTYGTGITEAFF.

The J gene is TRBJ2-6, the V gene TRBV7-8; D is tentatively TRBD1 or TRBD2 (6 bases each). CDR3 size: 19 residues. CDR1 is SGHVS and CDR2 is FQNEAQ in the germline V gene. With 4 bases removed from V and 2 bases from J, the gap between germline ends came to 21 bases. The CDR3 sequence: CASSSHSGALTPGANVLTF. CDR3 coding DNA: TGTGCCAGCAGCTCCCATTCGGGGGCCCTGACTCCTGGGGCCAACGTCCTGACTTTC.

The V and J genes are TRBV7-9 and TRBJ2-7; TRBD1 matches 8 bases. CDR3 length equals 15 residues. J lost 3 bases, V lost 5 bases, and 9 bases had no gene match. Germline CDR1 and CDR2: SEHNR and FQNEAQ (reference sequence). The CDR3 sequence: CASSTTGQGRYEQYF. The DNA for the CDR3 is TGTGCCAGCAGCACAACTGGACAGGGCCGCTACGAGCAGTACTTC.

In this sample, this clone turned up once. The chain combines TRBV29-1 with TRBJ2-7, with D tentatively TRBD1 or TRBD2 (6 bases each). CDR3 length equals 14 residues. V lost 3 bases, J lost 4 bases, and 16 bases lay in between. Germline V gives CDR1 SQVTM, CDR2 ANQGSEA. The chain's CDR3 is CSVDSGARMYEQYF. The CDR3 DNA is TGCAGCGTTGATTCGGGGGCGAGGATGTACGAGCAGTACTTC.

In the case of this clone: Relative to the germline gene, one junction end is altered; a read error may explain this. This sample includes further DNA sequences coding for the same CDR3. The J gene is TRBJ1-1, the V gene TRBV27; weak D call: TRBD1 (6 bases). The CDR3 is 14 amino acids. CDR1 MNHEY and CDR2 SMNVEV come from the germline V gene (reference sequence). The CDR3 bases are TGTGCCAGCAGTTTATACGGCGGGGACACTGAGGCTTTCTTT. It translates to CASSLYGGDTEAFF.

A few counts support this clone. This sequence joins TRBV18 and TRBJ2-2; D gene uncertain. The V and J ends lost 5 bases and 4 bases respectively, with 5 bases between them. The germline CDR1 and CDR2 sequences are KGHSH and LQKENI. The CDR3 totals 12 residues. The CDR3 reads CASSSGTGELFF. CDR3 in DNA: TGTGCCAGCTCATCTGGCACCGGGGAGCTGTTTTTT.

This clone was seen only a few times. This sample also contains other DNA sequences that code for the same CDR3. This sequence joins TRBV5-4 and TRBJ1-2; D is unresolved. Germline lookup yields CDR1 SGHNT and CDR2 YYREEE (reference sequence). Trimming took off 0 bases at V and 4 bases at J, with 16 bases between the two ends. This CDR3 region has 16 residues. CDR3 loop: CASSLVGWESIYGYTF. CDR3 sequence (DNA): TGTGCCAGCAGCTTGGTCGGCTGGGAGAGTATCTATGGCTACACCTTC.

This sequence joins TRBV19 and TRBJ2-2, with TRBD2 identical over 10 bases. The length of the CDR3 is 16 residues. From germline, CDR1 is LNHDA and CDR2 SQIVND (reference sequence). With V trimmed by 5 bases and J by 5 bases, 8 bases remained unmatched. CDR3 protein: CASSLIAGGGTGELFF. In DNA form, the CDR3 reads TGTGCCAGTAGTTTAATAGCGGGAGGAGGGACCGGGGAGCTGTTTTTT.